This T cell receptor (beta chain) originates from a study of T cells after posttransplantation cyclophosphamide (dated by TCRdb to 2016 to 2018). Regarding the research as a whole: Using TRB sequencing, the study followed how the T cell repertoire reconstituted after myeloablative bone marrow transplantation in which posttransplantation cyclophosphamide served as GVHD prophylaxis. Public TRB sequences were queried against a database of over 3,500 sequences associated with responses to pathogens, tumor antigens, self-antigens and alloantigens. Antigen receptor sequencing was done on samples from a few dozen PTCy-treated patients and from under 20 related bone marrow donors of those patients. TRA and TRB clonality were tightly correlated in roughly ten samples, so subsequent TCR analyses focused on TRB only. In 3 patients, TRB sequencing was also performed on up to roughly 3 more blood samples taken 2 to 5.2 years after transplant, and in 4 patients, pretransplant blood was also TRB-sequenced. Blood from all 34 PTCy patients who had 1-year posttransplant specimens underwent TRB sequencing.

TRB sequencing used genomic DNA with the immunoSEQ assay at survey resolution or the hsTCRB kit. From the authors' description of their analysis: The immunoSEQ software handled initial read processing, and the LymphoSeq R package was used for repertoire analyses. Clonality was computed as 1 minus normalized Shannon entropy; Gini coefficient was also calculated for each TRB dataset. Phenotypes of unsorted samples were inferred by mapping TRB sequences from sorted subsets of the recipient or donor onto the same recipient's unsorted samples. Not all clones reach the TCRdb copy of this immuneACCESS table, which keeps in-frame sequences only. Checked studies attribute under half of the gap to unresolved V genes and leave the rest unexplained. The V and J calls and clone size were taken over from that table, and D and trimming were inferred from the DNA. In all, the sample holds fewer than 55,000 clones, and 85% to 95% of those were seen once. Jointly, the top ten make up about 3% of the sample.

The full study reports these points: Donor-recipient similarity was low at 1-2 months but increased during the first year, and donor CD8+ memory clones often dominated later blood repertoires. Across the approximately 45 patients, TRB clonality was highly associated with recipient CMV seropositivity and CMV reactivation, and diversity with PTCy was similar to that in the CNI/methotrexate controls. The TRB repertoires of T cells infiltrating skin or the GI tract showed only limited overlap with the TRB repertoires found in blood.

On this clone: Its antigen remains unidentified. The input lacks base qualities; no much larger clone sits a single base away.

On the day of marrow donation, related bone marrow donors gave peripheral blood samples. Peripheral blood and bone marrow mononuclear cells were isolated by Ficoll-Hypaque density centrifugation and were cryopreserved. The CDR3, from cysteine to phenylalanine, totals 14 residues. Of all the DNA, just the CDR3 is kept, 42 bases in frame from base 1. Compared with germline, V lacks 1 base and J lacks 6 bases; bases without a gene match: 5. The germline V gene supplies CDR1 SGHTA and CDR2 FQGNSA. The source is a woman aged 25 to 39 in good health and a related stem cell transplant donor. The sample comprised PBMCs. The rearrangement combines TRBV7-2 with TRBJ1-2; TRBD1 fits 7 bases in the junction. Here the CDR3 is given as CASSLGRGRDGYTF. In nucleotides, the sequence is TGTGCCAGCAGCTTAGGTAGGGGGCGAGATGGCTACACCTTC.